The sequence of this T cell receptor beta chain was determined in a study of control samples from healthy donors and cancer patients. Using immunoSEQ multiplex PCR, the repertoire was profiled, and TCRdb retains in-frame clones only, with some absent. The repertoire holds roughly 86,000 clones, with about nine tenths as singletons. CDR3 length: 14 amino acids. V shed 6 bases and J shed 1 base, with 12 bases lying between them. The germline CDR1 and CDR2 sequences are LNHDA and SQIVND (reference sequence). V and J are TRBV19 and TRBJ1-1; D may be TRBD1 (5 bases). The TCR comes from a woman aged 18-30 years in good health. The sample taken for sequencing was blood. The CDR3 DNA sequence: TGTGCCAGTAGAAAACCCACAGGGAACACTGAAGCTTTCTTT. As protein: CASRKPTGNTEAFF.